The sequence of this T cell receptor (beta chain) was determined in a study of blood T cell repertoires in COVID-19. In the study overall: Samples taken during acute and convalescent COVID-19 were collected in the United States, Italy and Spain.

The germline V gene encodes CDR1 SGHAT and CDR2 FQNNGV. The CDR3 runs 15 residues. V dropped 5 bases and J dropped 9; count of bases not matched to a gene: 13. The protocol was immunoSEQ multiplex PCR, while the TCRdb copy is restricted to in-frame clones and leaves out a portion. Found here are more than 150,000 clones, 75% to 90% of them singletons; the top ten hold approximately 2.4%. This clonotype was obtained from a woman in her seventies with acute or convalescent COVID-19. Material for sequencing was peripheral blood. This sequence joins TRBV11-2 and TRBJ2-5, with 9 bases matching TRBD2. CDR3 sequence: CASSAPGTSLVSQYF. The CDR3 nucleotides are TGTGCCAGCAGCGCACCCGGGACTAGCCTAGTGTCCCAGTACTTC.